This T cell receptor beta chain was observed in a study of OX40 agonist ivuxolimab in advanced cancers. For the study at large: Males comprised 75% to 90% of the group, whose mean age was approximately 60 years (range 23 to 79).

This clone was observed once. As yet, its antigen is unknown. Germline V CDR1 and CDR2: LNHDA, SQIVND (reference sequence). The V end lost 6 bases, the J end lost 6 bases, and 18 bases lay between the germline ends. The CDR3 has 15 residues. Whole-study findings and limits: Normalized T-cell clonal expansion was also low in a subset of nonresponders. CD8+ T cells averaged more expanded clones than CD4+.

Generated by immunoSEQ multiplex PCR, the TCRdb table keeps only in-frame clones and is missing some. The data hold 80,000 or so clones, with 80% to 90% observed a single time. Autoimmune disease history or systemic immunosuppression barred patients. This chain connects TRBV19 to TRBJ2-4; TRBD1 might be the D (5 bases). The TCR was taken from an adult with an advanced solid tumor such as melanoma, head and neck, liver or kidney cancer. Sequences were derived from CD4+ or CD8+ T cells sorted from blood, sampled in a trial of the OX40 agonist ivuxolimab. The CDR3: CASSPLMTVGNIQYF. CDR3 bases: TGTGCCAGTAGCCCACTGATGACAGTGGGAAACATTCAGTACTTC. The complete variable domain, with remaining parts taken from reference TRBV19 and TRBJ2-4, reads DGGITQSPKYLFRKEGQNVTLSCEQNLNHDAMYWYRQDPGQGLRLIYYSQIVNDFQKGDIAEGYSVSREKKESFPLTVTSAQKNPTAFYLCASSPLMTVGNIQYFGAGTRLSVL.